This T cell receptor beta chain comes out of a study of cytomegalovirus exposure and HLA in healthy donors. Deletions cut 6 bases from V and 9 bases from J, with 15 bases between. This CDR3 has 12 amino acids. Germline CDR1 is MNHNS and CDR2 is SASEGT. PCR used 60 Vbeta primers and 13 Jbeta primers. The method was immunoSEQ multiplex PCR; TCRdb's version includes in-frame clones alone and lacks a portion of them. The data hold 150,000 to 200,000 clones, with around 81% observed a single time. The origin of this receptor is a woman between 18 and 29 years old in good health and CMV-seropositive. The sequenced sample was PBMCs. The chain links TRBV6-1 to TRBJ2-7; TRBD1 might be the D (5 bases). The CDR3 loop reads CASSQLQGPQYF. The CDR3 nucleotides are TGTGCCAGCAGCCAACTCCAGGGCCCGCAGTACTTC.